This entry is about one T cell receptor beta chain. The antigen remains unidentified. Deletions cut 6 bases from V and 1 base from J, with 12 bases between. Germline loops: CDR1 LNHDA, CDR2 SQIVND (reference sequence). The CDR3 contains 14 residues. Using immunoSEQ multiplex PCR, the repertoire was profiled, and TCRdb retains in-frame clones only, with some absent. The sample yields 15,000 to 20,000 clones, nearly 90% seen once. The data belong to a study of T cells in localized non-small cell lung cancer. Findings and caveats of the study: Compared with tumor, uninvolved adjacent lung displayed greater T cell clonality, ranking highest overall.

This rearrangement joins TRBV19 to TRBJ2-5; a weak D match, TRBD2 (6 bases). This TCR was sampled from a woman aged 40-69 years with stage III lung adenocarcinoma. Specimen: peripheral blood mononuclear cells, collected before any cancer treatment. CDR3 region: CASRKTGGQETQYF. For the CDR3, the DNA is TGTGCCAGTAGAAAGACCGGGGGCCAAGAGACCCAGTACTTC.